This is a list of T cell receptor beta chains from one sample in a study of blood T cell repertoires in COVID-19. Produced via immunoSEQ multiplex PCR; TCRdb's table is partial and in-frame only. The profile shows roughly 45,000 clones, about 83% of them singletons. The sequencing sample was made of peripheral blood. All receptors derive from an older woman with acute or convalescent COVID-19. The CDR3 runs from the conserved cysteine through the conserved F or W. The order of the fields is V gene, J gene, D gene, clone size, CDR3 DNA, CDR3 protein. The D gene is left open where the match is weak. Clone size appears in some rows only: once, few, many, or a class for an expanded clone.

>TRBV19|TRBJ2-1|-|-
TGTGCCAGTAGTAGGGGAGGGGGGTTTAACGGTGAGCAGTTCTTC
CASSRGGGFNGEQFF
>TRBV15|TRBJ1-1|-|once
TGTGCCACCAGCAGAGATACTTCACCGGGCACTGAAGCTTTCTTT
CATSRDTSPGTEAFF
>TRBV12-5|TRBJ2-2|-|-
TGTGCGGCGGCTGAGAACACCGGGGAGCTGTTTTTT
CAAAENTGELFF
>TRBV7-9|TRBJ2-7|TRBD2|once
TGTGCCAGCAGCCCCCGGACTAGCGGGGCCGAGCAGTACTTC
CASSPRTSGAEQYF
>TRBV5-4|TRBJ1-1|-|-
TGTGCCAGCAGCCCATCTACCAAGATGAACACTGAAGCTTTCTTT
CASSPSTKMNTEAFF
>TRBV2|TRBJ1-2|-|-
TGTGCCAGCTGCCCCCCAGGGTGTCTCTATGGCTACACCTTC
CASCPPGCLYGYTF
>TRBV5-6|TRBJ2-2|-|-
TGTGCCAGCAGCTTTGAGACAGCGAACACCGGGGAGCTGTTTTTT
CASSFETANTGELFF
>TRBV7-8|TRBJ1-5|TRBD1|few
TGTGCCAGCAGCTGGGGGACAGCTAATAGCAATCAGCCCCAGCATTTT
CASSWGTANSNQPQHF
>TRBV7-2|TRBJ2-1|-|-
TGTGCCAGCAGCTTAGGTCCTGACAATGAGCAGTTCTTC
CASSLGPDNEQFF
>TRBV28|TRBJ2-2|TRBD2|-
TGTGCCAGCAGTTTACAGCTAGCGGGGGTAAACACCGGGGAGCTGTTTTTT
CASSLQLAGVNTGELFF
>TRBV7-9|TRBJ1-1|-|-
TGTGCCAGCAGCTTGGCAGGGCTGAACACTGAAGCTTTCTTT
CASSLAGLNTEAFF
>TRBV6-1|TRBJ2-3|-|-
TGTGCCAGCAGTGACAGGGGTAGCACAGATACGCAGTATTTT
CASSDRGSTDTQYF
>TRBV19|TRBJ2-1|TRBD2|-
TGTGCCAGTAGTAGGGGGGGGAGCTCCTACAATGAGCAGTTCTTC
CASSRGGSSYNEQFF
>TRBV12-3/TRBV12-4|TRBJ2-7|TRBD1|-
TGTGCCAGCAGTATCGGGACAGACTACGAGCAGTACTTC
CASSIGTDYEQYF
>TRBV19|TRBJ1-5|-|few
TGTGCCAGTAGTCCATGGGGAGGCAATCAGCCCCAGCATTTT
CASSPWGGNQPQHF